This T cell receptor (beta chain) appears in the sequencing data of a study of lymphopenia after photon versus proton radiotherapy (dated by TCRdb to the late 2010s). Background on the whole study: Photon and proton radiation therapy were compared by the study for their immunological effects in patients with gastrointestinal tumors who developed high-grade lymphopenia. The cohort included 20 or so patients with gastrointestinal tumors who developed lymphopenia after receiving either photon or proton therapy. The study was designed to characterize how the impact on the immune system differs between the two radiation modalities. What the work shows at the level of the full study, not this receptor alone: The survival association was assessed only in patients who died, and better survival with proton therapy was presented by the authors as a possibility rather than a demonstrated result. Across the cohort, an inverse correlation was found between a larger post-nadir drop in TCR diversity and overall survival time among patients who died. Proton-treated patients stayed relatively stable during treatment, while photon-treated patients lost naive T cells and TCR diversity and gained effector/memory populations. After the lymphocyte count nadir, photon-treated repertoires showed oligoclonal expansion, especially of CD8+ Temra cells, which drove the drop in diversity.

Library construction relied on the immunoSEQ multiplex PCR assay. T cell repertoires were profiled by deep sequencing of rearranged TCR beta loci, alongside multiparametric flow cytometry. The table comes from immuneACCESS by way of TCRdb, which keeps in-frame sequences with V and J called. Part of the clones is missing from these tables; in studies checked, under half for an unresolved V gene and the rest for unknown reasons. The sample data list nearly 25,000 clones, and nearly 85% of these were observed just once. The top ten clones comprise less than 25% of the sample. V gives up 5 bases and J gives up 6 bases, and the segment between their germline ends measures 13 bases. Spanning cysteine to phenylalanine, the CDR3 consists of 14 amino acids. Only the CDR3 part of the read is kept: 42 bases, read in frame from the first base. CDR1 and CDR2 (MNHNS, SASEGT) derive from the germline V gene. Details on this clone: What antigen it recognizes has not been identified. It has no much larger one-base neighbor in the sample; base qualities were not kept.

The material was peripheral blood, obtained from a patient treated with proton-based radiotherapy. Rearrangement joined TRBV6-1 to TRBJ1-4; TRBD1 is a weak D gene call, 5 bases matching. This clonotype was obtained from a woman aged 70-85 years with pancreatic cancer. The DNA sequence reads TGTGCCAGCAGTACCCGACAGACAGATGAAAAACTGTTTTTT. Its protein is CASSTRQTDEKLFF.